This entry features one T cell receptor beta chain sequence. Antigen specificity is unknown. Between the trimmed V and J ends, which lost 8 bases and 5 bases, there was a span of 10 bases. Per germline, CDR1 LNHDA and CDR2 SQIVND (reference sequence). The CDR3 runs to 12 residues. This specimen comes from a study of shared clonotypes between healthy human individuals. Findings and limits, study-wide: Investigators collected only blood, and repertoires in tissues likely differ. Donors were few, which limited the genetic and exposure-history diversity represented.

Study processing details: ImmunoSEQ output held junction-only sequences without quality scores, so filtering differed. Generated by immunoSEQ multiplex PCR, the TCRdb table keeps only in-frame clones and is missing some. The V and J calls and the clone size are those of that table, but D and trimming were determined from the DNA. The sample lists roughly 2.2 million clones; over 90% were seen once. Sample: naive CD4+ T cells from PBMCs. Subset of the sample: CD45RA+ positively selected. The V call is TRBV19, the J call TRBJ1-5; D ambiguous. This TCR derives from a man aged 18 to 30 in good health. Some clones in this sample may be carry-over from other donors' samples. This chain's CDR3 is CASDGLHQPQHF. CDR3 DNA sequence: TGTGCCAGTGATGGTCTTCATCAGCCCCAGCATTTT.